These 21 T cell receptor beta chains were sequenced from one sample in a study of cytomegalovirus exposure and HLA in healthy donors. PCR primers comprised 60 Vbeta and 13 Jbeta primers. Libraries were prepared by immunoSEQ multiplex PCR; TCRdb keeps only in-frame clonotypes and omits some of them. The sample has some 200,000 clones; over 70% are singletons. What was sequenced was PBMCs. The origin of the receptors is an older woman in good health and CMV-seropositive.

The chain recombines TRBV5-1 with TRBJ1-3; D is ambiguous. There are 15 residues in the CDR3. V was pared by 6 bases and J by 4 bases, with 17 bases between. Germline V CDR1 and CDR2: SGHRS, YFSETQ. The CDR3 loop is CASTLNDNTGNTIYF. The CDR3 DNA reads TGCGCCAGCACGCTGAATGACAATACCGGAAACACCATATATTTT.

As to this clone: Germline is not matched at one junction end, which may reflect a read error. The rearrangement joins TRBV7-9 to TRBJ1-3; the match to TRBD1 covers 9 bases. The CDR3 is 16 residues long. The germline V gene has CDR1 SEHNR and CDR2 FQNEAQ (reference sequence). The CDR3 here is CSSSPGTGSSGNTIYF. DNA of the CDR3: TGTTCCAGCAGCCCCGGGACAGGGAGCTCTGGAAACACCATATATTTT.

The chain has TRBV18 and TRBJ2-7; no clear D. This CDR3 region has 11 residues. The ends were cut back, 4 bases at V and 4 bases at J, with 5 bases in the middle. Germline V CDR1 and CDR2: KGHSH, LQKENI. This CDR3 is CASSQEYEQYF. DNA for the CDR3: TGTGCCAGCTCACAGGAGTACGAGCAGTACTTC.

The V call is TRBV7-9, the J call TRBJ2-4, with unresolved D. This CDR3 has 14 amino acids. Germline assignment: CDR1 SEHNR and CDR2 FQNEAQ (reference sequence). V gave up 5 bases and J gave up 0 bases, with 8 bases separating them. The CDR3 DNA is TGTGCCAGCAGCCTAGTCCTAGCCAAAAACATTCAGTACTTC. It translates to CASSLVLAKNIQYF.

J is TRBJ1-3 and V is TRBV2; 9 bases map to TRBD1. With 6 bases clipped from V and 4 bases from J, the junction kept 10 bases outside the gene matches. CDR3 size: 16 residues. Per the germline V gene, CDR1 is SNHLY and CDR2 is FYNNEI. The CDR3 region has the DNA TGTGCCAGCAGCCTACAGGGGGCGCTTGTAGGAAACACCATATATTTT. As protein: CASSLQGALVGNTIYF.

J is TRBJ1-2 and V is TRBV6-1, with D maybe TRBD1 (5 bases). This CDR3 has 13 residues. The V gene lost 8 bases and the J gene lost 12 bases, with 22 bases spanning the gap. Germline-derived CDR1 and CDR2 are MNHNS and SASEGT. This CDR3 reads CASLFSSPGLHTF. In DNA, the CDR3 is TGTGCCAGCCTCTTTAGTTCTCCGGGACTACACACCTTC.

This clone was counted a few times. CDR3 protein: CASSISSGTGTSTDTQYF. The CDR3 region has the DNA TGTGCCAGTAGTATATCTTCGGGGACAGGGACTAGCACAGATACGCAGTATTTT. V gene TRBV19 combines with J gene TRBJ2-3; 9 bases are a match to TRBD1. The germline CDR1 and CDR2 sequences are LNHDA and SQIVND (reference sequence). Trimming removed 2 bases from V and 0 bases from J; junction bases left unmatched: 9. The CDR3 spans 18 residues.

This clone has a single count. This chain joins TRBV11-3 and TRBJ2-5; a weak D match, TRBD1 (6 bases). The CDR3 totals 14 residues. CDR1 and CDR2 from the germline V gene are SGHNT and YENEEA. V was shortened by 5 bases and J by 2 bases, with 12 bases between the two germline ends. The CDR3 bases are TGTGCCAGCAGCCAGGGGACATTGCAAGAGACCCAGTACTTC. Translated: CASSQGTLQETQYF.

This clone was observed a few times. The V call is TRBV6-5, the J call TRBJ1-5; 7 nucleotides line up with TRBD1. Germline loops: CDR1 MNHEY, CDR2 SVGAGI. The CDR3 totals 15 residues. The V gene end was trimmed by 6 bases and the J gene end by 3 bases; junction bases not matched to a gene: 8. This CDR3 is CASRPDRVANQPQHF. DNA of the CDR3: TGTGCCAGCAGGCCCGACAGGGTCGCCAATCAGCCCCAGCATTTT.

This sequence joins TRBV9 and TRBJ1-4, with 11 bases identical to TRBD1. The ends lost 0 bases at V and 4 bases at J; junction bases unmatched: 5. The CDR3 has 17 residues. CDR1 is SGDLS and CDR2 is YYNGEE in the germline V gene. The CDR3: CASSVEDRGHGNEKLFF. The CDR3 bases are TGTGCCAGCAGCGTAGAGGACAGGGGGCATGGTAATGAAAAACTGTTTTTT.

V usage is TRBV13 and J usage is TRBJ2-1, with 10 bases that match TRBD2. In germline, CDR1 is PRHDT, CDR2 FYEKMQ (reference sequence). Trimming took 5 bases from V and 7 from J; bases not matched to a gene: 14. This CDR3 comprises 17 residues. The CDR3 spells CASSPSLAGASVNEQFF. DNA for the CDR3: TGTGCCAGCAGCCCATCGCTAGCGGGAGCCTCAGTAAATGAGCAGTTCTTC. Full variable domain (missing parts from reference TRBV13 and TRBJ2-1): AAGVIQSPRHLIKEKRETATLKCYPIPRHDTVYWYQQGPGQDPQFLISFYEKMQSDKGSIPDRFSAQQFSDYHSELNMSSLELGDSALYFCASSPSLAGASVNEQFFGPGTRLTVL.

The CDR3 DNA sequence: TGTGCCAGCAGTGTCCCAGGGATGTACGAGCAGTACTTC. It specifies CASSVPGMYEQYF. The chain recombines TRBV25-1 with TRBJ2-7; a possible D gene is TRBD1 (5 bases). The V end was cut by 4 bases, the J end by 4 bases, with 11 bases between. Germline V gene data show CDR1 as MGHDK and CDR2 as SYGVNS. The CDR3 consists of 13 residues.

This clone was counted between two and nine times. V usage is TRBV30 and J usage is TRBJ2-3; D call uncertain. Germline CDR1 GTSNPN, CDR2 SVGIG (reference sequence). Deletions cut 0 bases from V and 6 bases from J, with 7 bases between. The CDR3 runs 12 residues. The CDR3 loop is CAWSVLSDTQYF. Here the CDR3 DNA reads TGTGCCTGGAGTGTACTATCCGATACGCAGTATTTT.

This chain joins TRBV5-5 and TRBJ1-6; D remains ambiguous. Per germline, CDR1 SGHKS and CDR2 YYEKEE (reference sequence). The CDR3 contains 15 residues. Deletions cut 4 bases from V and 9 bases from J, with 17 bases between. CDR3 residues: CASSAPGSTFSPLHF. In DNA, the CDR3 is TGTGCCAGCAGCGCGCCGGGGAGTACCTTTTCACCCCTCCACTTT.

This clone was detected only a few times. The chain is built from TRBV2 and TRBJ2-7, with 8 bases matching TRBD1. Germline loops: CDR1 SNHLY, CDR2 FYNNEI. The CDR3 spans 15 residues. The trim removed 6 bases at V and 6 bases at J, leaving 13 bases unmatched. The CDR3 DNA reads as TGTGCCAGCAGCCCACCGGGGCAGGGGGCCGGCGAGCAGTACTTC. Its translation is CASSPPGQGAGEQYF.

This rearrangement joins TRBV4-1 to TRBJ2-3; 7 bases are shared with TRBD2. The germline gives CDR1 MGHRA, CDR2 YSYEKL. The ends lost 2 bases at V and 4 bases at J; junction bases unmatched: 6. The length of the CDR3 is 15 residues. The CDR3 nucleotides read TGCGCCAGCAGCCAACGTCTGGGGGGGGCAGATACGCAGTATTTT. This encodes CASSQRLGGADTQYF.

V gene TRBV10-3 combines with J gene TRBJ2-7; 7 bases line up with TRBD1. The CDR3 has 11 amino acids. Germline CDR1 and CDR2: ENHRY and SYGVKD. Trimming took 6 bases from V and 5 from J; bases not matched to a gene: 1. The CDR3 sequence is CAISQGDEQYF. The DNA for the CDR3 is TGTGCCATCAGCCAGGGGGACGAGCAGTACTTC.

The chain uses TRBV4-3 and TRBJ2-1; D not certain. V was trimmed by 0 bases and J by 2 bases, leaving 11 bases between them. CDR3 length: 16 residues. From germline, CDR1 is LGHNA and CDR2 YSLEER. CDR3 nucleotide sequence: TGCGCCAGCAGCCAAGATTTAATTTTTCCCTACAATGAGCAGTTCTTC. Encoded protein: CASSQDLIFPYNEQFF.

The V gene is TRBV30, the J gene TRBJ1-2; TRBD1 aligns across 8 bases. In germline, CDR1 is GTSNPN, CDR2 SVGIG (reference sequence). Losses at the gene ends were 3 bases for V and 8 bases for J; bases not matched to a gene: 17. The CDR3 length is 16 residues. The CDR3 is CAWSQKGDRGRDGYTF. CDR3 nucleotide sequence: TGTGCCTGGAGCCAAAAGGGAGACAGGGGCAGAGACGGCTACACCTTC. Full variable domain (rest looked up from reference TRBV30 and TRBJ1-2): SQTIHQWPATLVQPVGSPLSLECTVEGTSNPNLYWYRQAAGRGLQLLFYSVGIGQISSEVPQNLSASRPQDRQFILSSKKLLLSDSGFYLCAWSQKGDRGRDGYTFGSGTRLTVV.

In this sample, this clone turned up once. CDR3 region: CASSVGQGVYTEAFF. For the CDR3, the DNA is TGTGCCAGCAGCGTCGGACAGGGGGTATACACTGAAGCTTTCTTT. The chain has TRBV14 and TRBJ1-1; 10 bases map to TRBD1. Trimming took 5 bases from V and 3 from J; bases not matched to a gene: 6. The CDR3 extends over 15 amino acids. CDR1 is SGHDN, CDR2 FVKESK, per germline.

The chain couples TRBV7-2 to TRBJ2-1; 9 bases are shared with TRBD2. The V gene's germline CDR1 is SGHTA and CDR2 FQGNSA. CDR3 size: 15 residues. Trimming at V came to 1 base and at J to 5 bases, leaving 3 bases not matched to a gene. CDR3 region: CASSLGLAGNNEQFF. The CDR3 DNA reads TGTGCCAGCAGCTTAGGTCTAGCGGGGAACAATGAGCAGTTCTTC. The whole variable domain, remainder taken from reference TRBV7-2 and TRBJ2-1, is GAGVSQSPSNKVTEKGKDVELRCDPISGHTALYWYRQSLGQGLEFLIYFQGNSAPDKSGLPSDRFSAERTGGSVSTLTIQRTQQEDSAVYLCASSLGLAGNNEQFFGPGTRLTVL.